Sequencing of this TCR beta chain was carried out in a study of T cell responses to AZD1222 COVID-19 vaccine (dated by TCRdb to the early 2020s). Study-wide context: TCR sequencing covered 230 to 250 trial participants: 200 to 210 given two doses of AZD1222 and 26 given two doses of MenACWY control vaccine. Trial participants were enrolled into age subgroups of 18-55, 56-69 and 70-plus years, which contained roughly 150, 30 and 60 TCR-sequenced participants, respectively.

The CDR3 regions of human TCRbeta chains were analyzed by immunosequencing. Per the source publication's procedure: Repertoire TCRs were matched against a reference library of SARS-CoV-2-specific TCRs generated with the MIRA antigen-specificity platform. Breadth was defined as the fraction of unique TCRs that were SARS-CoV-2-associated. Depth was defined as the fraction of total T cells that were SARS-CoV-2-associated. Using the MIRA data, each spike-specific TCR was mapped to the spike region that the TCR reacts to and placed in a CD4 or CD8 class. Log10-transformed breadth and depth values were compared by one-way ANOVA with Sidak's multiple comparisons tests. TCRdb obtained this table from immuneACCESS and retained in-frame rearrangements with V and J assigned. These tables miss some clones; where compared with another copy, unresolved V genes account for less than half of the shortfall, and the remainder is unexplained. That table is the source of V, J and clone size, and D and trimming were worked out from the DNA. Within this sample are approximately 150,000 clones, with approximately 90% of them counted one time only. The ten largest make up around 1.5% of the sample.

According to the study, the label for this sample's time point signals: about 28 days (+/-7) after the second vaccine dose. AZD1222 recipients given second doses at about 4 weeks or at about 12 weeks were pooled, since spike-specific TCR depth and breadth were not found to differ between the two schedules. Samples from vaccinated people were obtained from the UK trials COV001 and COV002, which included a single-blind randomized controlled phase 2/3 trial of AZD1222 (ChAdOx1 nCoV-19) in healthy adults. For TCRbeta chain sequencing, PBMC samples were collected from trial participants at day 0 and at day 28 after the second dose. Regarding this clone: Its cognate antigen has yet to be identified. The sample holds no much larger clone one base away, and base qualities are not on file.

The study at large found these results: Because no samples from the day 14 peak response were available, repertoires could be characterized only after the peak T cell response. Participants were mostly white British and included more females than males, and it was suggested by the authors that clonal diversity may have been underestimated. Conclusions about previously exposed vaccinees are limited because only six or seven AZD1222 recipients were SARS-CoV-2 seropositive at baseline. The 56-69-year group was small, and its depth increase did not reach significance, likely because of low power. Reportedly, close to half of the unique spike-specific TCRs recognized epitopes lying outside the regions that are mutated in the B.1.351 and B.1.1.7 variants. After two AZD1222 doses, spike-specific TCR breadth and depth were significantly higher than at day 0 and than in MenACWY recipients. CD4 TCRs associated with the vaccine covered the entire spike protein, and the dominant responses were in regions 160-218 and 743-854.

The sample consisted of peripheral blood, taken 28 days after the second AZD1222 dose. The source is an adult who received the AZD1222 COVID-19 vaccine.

The CDR3 here reads CASSQVGSDYNEQFF. The nucleotides are TGTGCCAGCAGCCAAGTCGGGAGTGACTACAATGAGCAGTTCTTC. The chain is encoded by TRBV4-2 joined to TRBJ2-1; a tentative D call is TRBD2 (6 bases match). Trimming removed 1 base from V and 3 bases from J, leaving 10 bases between the germline ends. Looking up the germline V gene yields CDR1 LGHNA and CDR2 YNFKEQ. The CDR3 covers 15 residues, taking in both the cysteine and the phenylalanine. Of the read, only the CDR3 DNA is kept; its 45 bases are in frame from base 1.